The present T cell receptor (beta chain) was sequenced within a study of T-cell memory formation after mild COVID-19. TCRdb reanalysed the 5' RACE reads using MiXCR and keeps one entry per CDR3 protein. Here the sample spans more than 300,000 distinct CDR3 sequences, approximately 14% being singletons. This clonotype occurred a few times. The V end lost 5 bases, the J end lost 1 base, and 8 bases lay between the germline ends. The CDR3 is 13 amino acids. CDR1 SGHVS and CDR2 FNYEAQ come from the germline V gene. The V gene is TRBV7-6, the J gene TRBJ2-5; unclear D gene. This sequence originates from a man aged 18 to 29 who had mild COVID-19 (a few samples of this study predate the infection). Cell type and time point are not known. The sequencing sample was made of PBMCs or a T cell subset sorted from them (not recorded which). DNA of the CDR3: TGTGCCAGCAGCGAGGTTCCCCAAGAGACCCAGTACTTC. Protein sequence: CASSEVPQETQYF.